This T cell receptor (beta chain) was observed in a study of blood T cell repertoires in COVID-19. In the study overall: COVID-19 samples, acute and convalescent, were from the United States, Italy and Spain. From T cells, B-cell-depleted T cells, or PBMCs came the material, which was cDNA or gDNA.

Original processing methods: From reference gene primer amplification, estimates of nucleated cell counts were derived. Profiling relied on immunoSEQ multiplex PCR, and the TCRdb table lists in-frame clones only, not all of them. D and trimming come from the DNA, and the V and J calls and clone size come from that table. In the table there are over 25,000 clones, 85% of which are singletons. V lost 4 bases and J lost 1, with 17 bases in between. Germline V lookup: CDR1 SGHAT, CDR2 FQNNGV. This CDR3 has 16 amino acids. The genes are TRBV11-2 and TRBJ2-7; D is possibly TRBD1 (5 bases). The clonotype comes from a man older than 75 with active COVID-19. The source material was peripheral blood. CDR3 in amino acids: CASSSPGQASSYEQYF. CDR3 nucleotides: TGTGCCAGCAGCTCCCCAGGACAAGCGTCGTCCTACGAGCAGTACTTC.